These T cell receptor beta chains were read from a single sample in a study of T cell responses to AZD1222 COVID-19 vaccine. This table comes from immunoSEQ multiplex PCR, and its TCRdb copy is limited to in-frame clones, with some not included. The table shows 100,000 or so clones, with less than 90% occurring only once. The sequencing here drew on peripheral blood, taken on day 0 of AZD1222 vaccination. The receptors originated from an adult in good health. The CDR3 runs from the conserved cysteine through the conserved F or W. Only some rows state a clone size, as once, few, many or a class for expanded clones.

v_gene	abundance	CDR3aa
TRBV29-1	-	CSVSQGTSDQPQHF
TRBV18	-	CASSLGPANLNTEAFF
TRBV12-1	-	CASSFKGDPSTDTQYF
TRBV2	-	CASSERTGKATEAFF
TRBV7-2	-	CASSRNQGGEGETQYF
TRBV6-5	-	CASSFSGANVLTF
TRBV5-1	-	CASSRGRNTEAFF
TRBV6-5	once	CASSVSGYEQYF
TRBV3-1/TRBV3-2	once	CASSHGQYF
TRBV5-1	-	CASSRLGQGVNTEAFF
TRBV27	few	CASSSPRTSGTYEQYF
TRBV28	-	CASSATARRPRPGTGNYGYTF
TRBV4-2	-	CASSQVTVETQYF
TRBV29-1	-	CSTGTDYGYTF
TRBV5-1	-	CASSFGEGGYEQYF
TRBV10-2	-	CASSEPGLREQYF
TRBV25-1	-	CASTKEISGTGVGKLFF
TRBV19	-	CASSIVTGHEQYF
TRBV28	-	CASSRGTGESEKLFF
TRBV9	-	CASSVEQIGNTIYF
TRBV28	-	CASSPQGTEGVTQYF
TRBV18	-	CASSRTEEFGYTF
TRBV2	-	CAISDGTNYGYTF
TRBV29-1	-	CSVEWTGAEAFF
TRBV7-9	-	CASSLESPLHF
TRBV15	-	CATGSGTYQETQYF
TRBV28	-	CASSLFGGPYEQYF
TRBV4-1	-	CASSLFDRNQPQHF
TRBV30	-	CAWSGAGTNEKLFF
TRBV6-5	-	CASTRPSTEAFF
TRBV24-1	-	CATSDGQSYEQFF
TRBV11-2	-	CASSFQGLTQETQYF
TRBV12-3/TRBV12-4	-	CASSRQGGTEAFF
TRBV24-1	-	CATSDYRNYEQYF
TRBV2	-	CASSEDYYGYTF
TRBV11-3	-	CASSFGGQETQYF
TRBV30	once	CAWTPLAGTAYEQYF
TRBV5-4	once	CASSSYSGSGTGELFF
TRBV5-6	-	CASSLFGQGVGGYTF
TRBV30	-	CAAPKGAGAYEQYF
TRBV7-2	-	CASSLGRDRQETQYF
TRBV10-3	-	CAISEDRDNEKLFF
TRBV29-1	-	CSVGRQTQETQYF
TRBV7-9	-	CASSLLSTGGYTF
TRBV27	-	CASSSPSGITDTQYF
TRBV10-1	-	CASSESRDRYQPQHF
TRBV7-9	-	CASSTKSLRDREYF
TRBV23-1	-	CAILMTGFLNTIYF
TRBV7-8	-	CASSFGQAYEQYF
TRBV12-3/TRBV12-4	-	CASSFSVVEQYF
TRBV27	-	CASRPGTSRTYEQYF
TRBV4-2	-	CASSQLGTEVRETQYF
TRBV19	-	CASSMETGMTHNEKLFF